These 5 T cell receptor beta chains were sequenced from one sample in a study of shared clonotypes between healthy human individuals. Produced via immunoSEQ multiplex PCR; TCRdb's table is partial and in-frame only. Altogether roughly 500,000 clones are present, around 79% being singletons, with the ten largest covering under 15%. The sequenced sample was PBMCs. The receptors were gathered from a middle-aged woman in good health. Some clones in this sample may be carry-over from other donors' samples.

The V call is TRBV4-3, the J call TRBJ1-1; maybe TRBD1 (6 bases). The CDR3 spans 14 residues. Germline V gene lookup returns CDR1 LGHNA and CDR2 YSLEER. V dropped 1 base and J dropped 5 bases, with 11 bases sitting between them. Written as DNA, the CDR3 is TGCGCCAGCAGCCAAGCGGCGAGGGGGACTGAAGCTTTCTTT. Translation: CASSQAARGTEAFF.

The chain couples TRBV6-5 to TRBJ2-6; D is uncertain. The CDR3 has 15 residues. Trimming removed 4 bases from V and 0 bases from J, with 7 bases in between. The germline V gene has CDR1 MNHEY and CDR2 SVGAGI. The CDR3 DNA follows: TGTGCCAGCAGTTTTCGTAGCTCTGGGGCCAACGTCCTGACTTTC. The encoded protein is CASSFRSSGANVLTF.

The chain carries TRBV30 and TRBJ2-7, with no clear D. This CDR3 is 13 amino acids long. In germline, CDR1 is GTSNPN, CDR2 SVGIG (reference sequence). The germline V and J ends were trimmed by 0 bases and 3 bases, with 9 bases remaining between them. CDR3 amino acids: CAWSVGVGYEQYF. The CDR3 DNA reads TGTGCCTGGAGTGTTGGAGTTGGCTACGAGCAGTACTTC.

The chain joins TRBV9 to TRBJ2-3; D uncertain. Trimming took off 1 base at V and 5 bases at J, with 11 bases between the two ends. Germline CDR1 SGDLS, CDR2 YYNGEE. This CDR3 is built from 14 residues. CDR3 in amino acids: CASSVSAVEDTQYF. DNA for the CDR3: TGTGCCAGCAGCGTATCCGCGGTGGAAGATACGCAGTATTTT.

This rearrangement joins TRBV15 to TRBJ2-3; 11 nucleotides match TRBD2. This CDR3 spans 19 amino acids. The germline CDR1 and CDR2 sequences are LNHNV and YYDKDF (reference sequence). The V and J ends lost 0 bases and 0 bases, in that order; junction bases with no gene match: 8. CDR3 nucleotide sequence: TGTGCCACCAGCAGAGATTGGGGTAGCGGGAGGGCAAGCACAGATACGCAGTATTTT. It translates to CATSRDWGSGRASTDTQYF.